The present TCR beta chain was sequenced within a study of PD-1 blockade in classical Hodgkin lymphoma. General study points: The baseline diversity of complete responders showed similarity to that of newly diagnosed patients. Any patient who commenced nivolumab under 1 year after ASCT was excluded. At C4D1, TCR diversity had climbed significantly for CD4+ cells, though not for CD8+ cells.

As for this clone: Its antigen remains unidentified.

Germline V gives CDR1 SGHTA, CDR2 FQGNSA. The CDR3 has 13 residues. Between the trimmed V and J ends, which lost 4 bases and 7 bases, there was a span of 11 bases. The table came from immunoSEQ multiplex PCR; TCRdb's copy has only in-frame clones and leaves some out. The sample contains roughly 140,000 clones, around four fifths of which appear only once. Relapse after autologous stem cell transplantation occurred in every patient, and brentuximab vedotin exposure varied. The V and J genes are TRBV7-2 and TRBJ1-5, with no clear D. The TCR sequence derives from a human donor with classical Hodgkin lymphoma. The sequenced sample was peripheral blood mononuclear cells (PBMCs), obtained before the second cycle of nivolumab. The CDR3 bases are TGTGCCAGCAGCTCCGGAGTGGGCCAGCCCCAGCATTTT. Residues: CASSSGVGQPQHF.